The present TCR beta chain was sequenced within a study of blood T cells in healthy people across ages. Using a J-beta primer mix together with a sample-barcoded 5' primer, a second PCR was run for roughly 7 to 11 cycles. TCRdb re-analysed the 5' RACE reads in MiXCR, keeping a single row per CDR3 protein. The data show 600,000 to 800,000 distinct CDR3 sequences, about 50% seen once. The sample comprised blood. The source of this sequence is an elderly woman in good health.

The CDR3 DNA reads TGCGCCAGCAGCCCCGAACTCAAGGGAAACATTCAGTACTTC. Amino acid sequence: CASSPELKGNIQYF. The chain has TRBV4-1 and TRBJ2-7; no definite D call. The closer fit of TRBJ2-4 to the DNA end suggests the J call may be wrong. From germline, CDR1 is MGHRA and CDR2 YSYEKL. The length of the CDR3 is 14 residues.